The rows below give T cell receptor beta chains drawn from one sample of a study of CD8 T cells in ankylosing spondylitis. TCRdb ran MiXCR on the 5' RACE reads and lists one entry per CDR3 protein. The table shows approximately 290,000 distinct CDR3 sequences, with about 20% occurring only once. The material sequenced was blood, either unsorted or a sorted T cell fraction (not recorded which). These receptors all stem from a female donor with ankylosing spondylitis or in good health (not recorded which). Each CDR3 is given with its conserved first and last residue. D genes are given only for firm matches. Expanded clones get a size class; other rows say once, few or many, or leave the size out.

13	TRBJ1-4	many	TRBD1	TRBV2	TGTGCCATCCTAAGGGGGCGAGGTGAAAAACTGTTTTTT	CAILRGRGEKLFF
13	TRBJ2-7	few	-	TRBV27	TGTGCCAGCAGTTTACACTTATCCTACGAGCAGTACTTC	CASSLHLSYEQYF
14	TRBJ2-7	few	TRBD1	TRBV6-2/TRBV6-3	TGTGCCAGCAGTTACAGACAGGGGGACTACGAGCAGTACTTC	CASSYRQGDYEQYF
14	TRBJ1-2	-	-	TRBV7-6	TGTGCCAGCAGCAACCGACGGTCTCTCGGAGGCTACACCTTC	CASSNRRSLGGYTF
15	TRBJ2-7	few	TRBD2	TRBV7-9	TGTGCCAGCAGCCTTGGGGGACTAGCGGGAGTGAGGCAGTACTTC	CASSLGGLAGVRQYF
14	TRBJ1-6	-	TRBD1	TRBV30	TGTGCCTGCCAGAGGGACAGGCTGAATTCACCCCTCCACTTT	CACQRDRLNSPLHF
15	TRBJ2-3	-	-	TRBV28	TGTGCCAGCAGTTGGGGGAGGACTCGCACAGATACGCAGTATTTT	CASSWGRTRTDTQYF
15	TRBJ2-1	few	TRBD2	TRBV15	TGTGCCACCAGCAGACCGGGACTAGCTGGCAATGAGCAGTTCTTC	CATSRPGLAGNEQFF
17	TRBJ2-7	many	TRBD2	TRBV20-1	TGCAGTGCTAGAGACCTGGGGACTAGCGGGAGGCGGAACGAGCAGTACTTC	CSARDLGTSGRRNEQYF
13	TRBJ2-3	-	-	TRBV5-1	TGCGCCAGCAGACCCAACTTTAGGGATACGCAGTATTTT	CASRPNFRDTQYF
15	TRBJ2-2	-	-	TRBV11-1	TGTGCCAGCAGCTTAGTAGCCCTGAACACCGGGGAGCTGTTTTTT	CASSLVALNTGELFF
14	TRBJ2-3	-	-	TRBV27	TGTGCCAGCAGTTCCAGACAGGCGAGAGATACGCAGTATTTT	CASSSRQARDTQYF
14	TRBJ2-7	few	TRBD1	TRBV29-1	TGCAGCGGCTCCACCGGGACAGGGGGTTTGGAGCAGTACTTC	CSGSTGTGGLEQYF
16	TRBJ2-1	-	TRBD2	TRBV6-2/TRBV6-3	TGTGCCAGCAGTTACTCGGGCCTAGCGGGAGGCAATGAGCAGTTCTTC	CASSYSGLAGGNEQFF
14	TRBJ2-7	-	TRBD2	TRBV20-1	TGCAGTGCCCGACTAGCGGGGAACTACTACGAGCAGTACTTC	CSARLAGNYYEQYF
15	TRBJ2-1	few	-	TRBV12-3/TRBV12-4	TGTGCCAGCAGCTCAAGGGGAGGGGGGTACAATGAGCAGTTCTTC	CASSSRGGGYNEQFF
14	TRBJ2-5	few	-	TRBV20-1	TGCAGTGCTAGTCCCGGATGGCTCCAAGAGACCCAGTACTTC	CSASPGWLQETQYF
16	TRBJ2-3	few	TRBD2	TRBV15	TGTGCCACCAGCCGTTATTTAGCGGGAGGAGTAGATACGCAGTATTTT	CATSRYLAGGVDTQYF
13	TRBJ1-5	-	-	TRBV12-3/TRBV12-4	TGTGCCAGCAGTTTCCGGACCCGTCAGCCCCAGCATTTT	CASSFRTRQPQHF
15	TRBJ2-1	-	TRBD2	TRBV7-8	TGTGCCAGCAGCCGGGGACTAGCGGGGTACAATGAGCAGTTCTTC	CASSRGLAGYNEQFF
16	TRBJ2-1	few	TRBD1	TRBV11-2	TGTGCCAGCAGCCCGGACAGGGGGGAATTGGGCAATGAGCAGTTCTTC	CASSPDRGELGNEQFF
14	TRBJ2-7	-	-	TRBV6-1	TGTGCCAGCAGTGGGACGGCTAGCTCCTACGAGCAGTACTTC	CASSGTASSYEQYF
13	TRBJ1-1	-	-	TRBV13	TGTGCCAGCAGCTTAGTCTCCGGGGGGTCAGCTTTCTTT	CASSLVSGGSAFF
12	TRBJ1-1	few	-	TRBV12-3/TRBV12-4	TGTGCCAGCAGAGAAGGGACAAGGGAAGCTTTCTTT	CASREGTREAFF
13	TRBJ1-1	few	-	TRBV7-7	TGTGCTAGCAGCCCGCAGGGGTCCACTGAAGCTTTCTTT	CASSPQGSTEAFF
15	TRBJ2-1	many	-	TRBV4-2	TGTGCCAGCAGCCAAGCCAGCAGCTCCTACAATGAGCAGTTCTTC	CASSQASSSYNEQFF
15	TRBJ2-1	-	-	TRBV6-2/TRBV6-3	TGTGCCAGCATCGGAATGGGGGCTATTGGAGATGAGCAGTTCTTC	CASIGMGAIGDEQFF
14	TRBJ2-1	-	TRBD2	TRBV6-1	TGTGCCACCAACGCAGGCGGGAGGCCCAGTGAGCAGTTCTTC	CATNAGGRPSEQFF
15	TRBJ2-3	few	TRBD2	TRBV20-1	TGCAGTGCTAGCCCGGGACTAGCGAACACAGATACGCAGTATTTT	CSASPGLANTDTQYF
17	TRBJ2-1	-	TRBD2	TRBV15	TGTGCCACCAGAGAAGGGATTAGCGGGAGGGATTACAATGAGCAGTTCTTC	CATREGISGRDYNEQFF
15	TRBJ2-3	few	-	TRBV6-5	TGTGCCAGCAGTTACTCAGGAAGGCACACAGATACGCAGTATTTT	CASSYSGRHTDTQYF
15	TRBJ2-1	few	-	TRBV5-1	TGCGCCAGCAGCTTGGATCAACTGGCGCTGGATGAGCAGTTCTTC	CASSLDQLALDEQFF
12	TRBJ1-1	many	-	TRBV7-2	TGTGCCAGCAGCTTTCCCGACAGGAGAGCTTTCTTT	CASSFPDRRAFF
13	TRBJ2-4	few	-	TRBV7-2	TGTGCCAGCAGCTTAAAGGGAGAAAACATTCAGTACTTC	CASSLKGENIQYF
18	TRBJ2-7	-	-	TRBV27	TGTGCCAGCAGTTTATCGCTTGCAGGGGACACACTCTCCTACGAGCAGTACTTC	CASSLSLAGDTLSYEQYF
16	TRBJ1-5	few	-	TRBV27	TGTGCCAGCAGTTCCGCCGTAGGACAGAGCAATCAGCCCCAGCATTTT	CASSSAVGQSNQPQHF
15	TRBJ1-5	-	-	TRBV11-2	TGTGCCAGCAGCCCCGGTGGGGAGACGGGGCAGCCCCAGCATTTT	CASSPGGETGQPQHF
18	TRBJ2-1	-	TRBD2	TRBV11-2	TGTGCCAGCAGCTTAGTTAGTTGGGAACTAGCGGGAGGGGGTGAGCAGTTCTTC	CASSLVSWELAGGGEQFF
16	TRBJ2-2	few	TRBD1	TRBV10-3	TGTGCCATCAGCTCTGTGACAGGGACCAACACCGGGGAGCTGTTTTTT	CAISSVTGTNTGELFF
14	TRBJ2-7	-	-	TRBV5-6	TGTGCCAGCAGCTTGCTGGTCAGGGACTACGAGCAGTACTTC	CASSLLVRDYEQYF
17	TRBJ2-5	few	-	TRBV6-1	TGTGCCAGCAGTCGCAAACCGATAGGCCGGGCCCAAGAGACCCAGTACTTC	CASSRKPIGRAQETQYF
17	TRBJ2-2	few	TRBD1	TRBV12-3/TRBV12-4	TGTGCCAGCAGTTTACCGTTCGGGACAGACCGCACCGGGGAGCTGTTTTTT	CASSLPFGTDRTGELFF
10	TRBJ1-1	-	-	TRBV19	TGTGCCACAAAAGGACAAGAAGCTTTCTTT	CATKGQEAFF
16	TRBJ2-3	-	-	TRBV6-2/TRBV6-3	TGTGCCAGCAGTCCCCAGGGACGAAGGGTCACAGATACGCAGTATTTT	CASSPQGRRVTDTQYF
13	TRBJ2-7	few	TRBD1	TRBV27	TGTGCCAGCAGTTCCTCGACAGGGGCCGAGCAGTACTTC	CASSSSTGAEQYF
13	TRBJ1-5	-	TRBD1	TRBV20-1	TGCAGTGCTCTGACAGGGGGCAATCAGCCCCAGCATTTT	CSALTGGNQPQHF
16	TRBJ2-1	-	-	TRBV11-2	TGTGCCAGCAGCCCAAAGGTCGGGAGTCAATACAATGAGCAGTTCTTC	CASSPKVGSQYNEQFF
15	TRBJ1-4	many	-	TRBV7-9	TGTGCCAGCACTCGCGTTTCGGTTAGAGGTGAAAAACTGTTTTTT	CASTRVSVRGEKLFF
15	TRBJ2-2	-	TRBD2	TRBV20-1	TGCAGTGCTATAGACACGGGGGGTCCGACCGGGGAGCTGTTTTTT	CSAIDTGGPTGELFF
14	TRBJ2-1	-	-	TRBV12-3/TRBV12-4	TGTGCCAGCAGTTTGCGACTTCCCGTGGATGAGCAGTTCTTC	CASSLRLPVDEQFF
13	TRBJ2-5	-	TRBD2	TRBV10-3	TGTGCCATCAGTGATGGGGGGGGGGAGACCCAGTACTTC	CAISDGGGETQYF
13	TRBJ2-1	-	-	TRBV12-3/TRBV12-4	TGTGCCAGCAGTTCTCGGACACCCAATGAGCAGTTCTTC	CASSSRTPNEQFF
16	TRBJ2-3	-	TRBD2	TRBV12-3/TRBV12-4	TGTGCCAGCAGTTTCGGACTAGCGGCCTACACAGATACGCAGTATTTT	CASSFGLAAYTDTQYF
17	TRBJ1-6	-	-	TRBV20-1	TGCAGTGCTAGAGATTTTCAGGGGAGAATGGGAAATTCACCCCTCCACTTT	CSARDFQGRMGNSPLHF
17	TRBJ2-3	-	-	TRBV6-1	TGTGCCAGCGGGCGGGGACAGGCGGGAGAAGGCACAGATACGCAGTATTTT	CASGRGQAGEGTDTQYF
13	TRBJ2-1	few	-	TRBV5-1	TGCGCCAGCAGCTGGGGGGTCAGGGCCCAGGGAATCTTC	CASSWGVRAQGIF
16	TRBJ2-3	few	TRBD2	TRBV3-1	TGTGCCAGCAGCCACGCCCGAGCGGGACGTAAAGATACGCAGTATTTT	CASSHARAGRKDTQYF
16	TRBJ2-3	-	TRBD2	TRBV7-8	TGTGCCAGCAGCCCGTGGGGGAGGGCCCGGACAGATACGCAGTATTTT	CASSPWGRARTDTQYF
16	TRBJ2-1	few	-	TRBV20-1	TGCAGTGCTATCCAAGGGCGGGCGGGCCCTTACAATGAGCAGTTCTTC	CSAIQGRAGPYNEQFF